Listed below are T cell receptor beta chains from one sample, sequenced in a study of glioma-infiltrating T cells after dendritic cell vaccination. TCRdb keeps only in-frame clones here, not all; method: immunoSEQ multiplex PCR. This sample has roughly 100,000 clones, with roughly 76% found just once. The sample here was blood, taken before dendritic cell vaccination. All receptors derive from a human donor with glioblastoma. The CDR3 runs from the conserved cysteine through the conserved F or W. The D gene is left open where the match is weak. Clone size, where shown, is once, few, many, or a class for clones that have expanded.

d_call: TRBD2
j_call: TRBJ2-7
v_call: TRBV19
clone_size: once
cdr3_aa: CASSATSGGSYEQYF
cdr3_nt: TGTGCCAGTAGTGCGACTAGCGGGGGGTCCTACGAGCAGTACTTC

d_call: -
j_call: TRBJ2-5
v_call: TRBV11-2
clone_size: -
cdr3_aa: CASMRPQETQYF
cdr3_nt: TGTGCCAGCATGCGGCCCCAAGAGACCCAGTACTTC

d_call: TRBD1
j_call: TRBJ2-1
v_call: TRBV7-3
clone_size: -
cdr3_aa: CASSPDRVQSYNEQFF
cdr3_nt: TGTGCCAGCAGCCCAGACAGGGTTCAGTCCTACAATGAGCAGTTCTTC

d_call: TRBD2
j_call: TRBJ2-5
v_call: TRBV6-1
clone_size: medium-sized
cdr3_aa: CASTRTSGGQETQYF
cdr3_nt: TGTGCCAGCACAAGGACTAGTGGGGGGCAAGAGACCCAGTACTTC

d_call: -
j_call: TRBJ2-1
v_call: TRBV6-5
clone_size: -
cdr3_aa: CASSYQLKGEYNEQFF
cdr3_nt: TGTGCCAGCAGTTATCAATTAAAGGGGGAGTACAATGAGCAGTTCTTC

d_call: -
j_call: TRBJ2-3
v_call: TRBV7-2
clone_size: -
cdr3_aa: CASSLGGVADTQYF
cdr3_nt: TGTGCCAGCAGCTTAGGCGGGGTTGCAGATACGCAGTATTTT

d_call: TRBD2
j_call: TRBJ2-3
v_call: TRBV7-2
clone_size: -
cdr3_aa: CASRTGTSGVTDTQYF
cdr3_nt: TGTGCCAGCAGAACCGGGACTAGCGGGGTCACAGATACGCAGTATTTT

d_call: -
j_call: TRBJ1-1
v_call: TRBV18
clone_size: -
cdr3_aa: CASSLEARTEAFF
cdr3_nt: TGTGCCAGCTCACTTGAGGCGAGGACTGAAGCTTTCTTT

d_call: TRBD1
j_call: TRBJ1-2
v_call: TRBV6-5
clone_size: few
cdr3_aa: CASRETGDGYTF
cdr3_nt: TGTGCCAGCAGGGAGACAGGGGATGGCTACACCTTC

d_call: TRBD1
j_call: TRBJ1-2
v_call: TRBV13
clone_size: -
cdr3_aa: CASSLTGVNYGYTF
cdr3_nt: TGTGCCAGCAGCTTAACAGGGGTCAACTATGGCTACACCTTC

d_call: -
j_call: TRBJ1-2
v_call: TRBV11-2
clone_size: once
cdr3_aa: CASSFRENYGYTF
cdr3_nt: TGTGCCAGCAGCTTCAGGGAAAACTATGGCTACACCTTC

d_call: -
j_call: TRBJ2-7
v_call: TRBV7-2
clone_size: -
cdr3_aa: CASSLAGTTYTEQYF
cdr3_nt: TGTGCCAGCAGCTTAGCCGGGACAACCTATACCGAGCAGTACTTC

d_call: TRBD2
j_call: TRBJ2-1
v_call: TRBV11-3
clone_size: -
cdr3_aa: CASSPPSGGPYNEQFF
cdr3_nt: TGTGCCAGCAGCCCCCCCAGCGGGGGACCCTACAATGAGCAGTTCTTC

d_call: -
j_call: TRBJ2-2
v_call: TRBV5-6
clone_size: once
cdr3_aa: CASRSDKSTGELFF
cdr3_nt: TGTGCCAGCAGGTCCGACAAAAGCACCGGGGAGCTGTTTTTT

d_call: -
j_call: TRBJ1-1
v_call: TRBV29-1
clone_size: -
cdr3_aa: CSVSGGQGGTEAFF
cdr3_nt: TGCAGCGTCTCCGGTGGGCAGGGCGGAACTGAAGCTTTCTTT

d_call: TRBD2
j_call: TRBJ2-2
v_call: TRBV4-1
clone_size: -
cdr3_aa: CASTGAAGGNTGELFF
cdr3_nt: TGCGCCAGCACCGGGGCAGCGGGGGGGAACACCGGGGAGCTGTTTTTT

d_call: -
j_call: TRBJ1-6
v_call: TRBV11-2
clone_size: few
cdr3_aa: CASSLTGRDSPLHF
cdr3_nt: TGTGCCAGCAGCCTAACAGGGAGGGATTCACCCCTCCACTTT

d_call: -
j_call: TRBJ2-3
v_call: TRBV6-5
clone_size: -
cdr3_aa: CASRRPGGSTDTQYF
cdr3_nt: TGTGCCAGCAGGAGACCCGGGGGAAGCACAGATACGCAGTATTTT

d_call: TRBD1
j_call: TRBJ1-4
v_call: TRBV25-1
clone_size: -
cdr3_aa: CASSERRGTGNEKLFF
cdr3_nt: TGTGCCAGCAGTGAAAGGAGGGGGACAGGGAATGAAAAACTGTTTTTT

d_call: TRBD1
j_call: TRBJ1-2
v_call: TRBV27
clone_size: -
cdr3_aa: CASSLRPGGFYGYTF
cdr3_nt: TGTGCCAGCAGTTTGAGGCCAGGGGGCTTCTATGGCTACACCTTC

d_call: -
j_call: TRBJ1-6
v_call: TRBV5-1
clone_size: -
cdr3_aa: CASSLDDRSSYNSPLHF
cdr3_nt: TGCGCCAGCAGCTTGGACGACCGGAGCTCCTATAATTCACCCCTCCACTTT

d_call: -
j_call: TRBJ1-1
v_call: TRBV18
clone_size: -
cdr3_aa: CASSPSFSYGSNTEAFF
cdr3_nt: TGTGCCAGCTCACCAAGTTTTTCGTACGGGTCGAACACTGAAGCTTTCTTT

d_call: TRBD1
j_call: TRBJ1-5
v_call: TRBV27
clone_size: -
cdr3_aa: CASSLASPLRQGHQPQHF
cdr3_nt: TGTGCCAGCAGTTTAGCCTCCCCCCTCCGACAGGGCCATCAGCCCCAGCATTTT

d_call: -
j_call: TRBJ1-6
v_call: TRBV6-5
clone_size: -
cdr3_aa: CASSYAPLLTLHF
cdr3_nt: TGTGCCAGCAGTTACGCACCACTCCTAACCCTCCACTTT

d_call: -
j_call: TRBJ1-2
v_call: TRBV4-3
clone_size: -
cdr3_aa: CASSQEAAGPRWGYTF
cdr3_nt: TGCGCCAGCAGCCAAGAGGCGGCAGGGCCTCGGTGGGGCTACACCTTC

d_call: -
j_call: TRBJ1-2
v_call: TRBV2
clone_size: few
cdr3_aa: CASSEVKGSDYGYTF
cdr3_nt: TGTGCCAGCAGTGAAGTCAAGGGGTCGGACTATGGCTACACCTTC

d_call: TRBD1
j_call: TRBJ2-7
v_call: TRBV14
clone_size: -
cdr3_aa: CASSQSRGQKGEQYF
cdr3_nt: TGTGCCAGCAGCCAGTCCAGGGGGCAAAAAGGCGAGCAGTACTTC

d_call: TRBD1
j_call: TRBJ1-2
v_call: TRBV5-1
clone_size: few
cdr3_aa: CASSSGGSGFYGYTF
cdr3_nt: TGCGCCAGCAGCTCAGGGGGATCCGGATTCTATGGCTACACCTTC

d_call: TRBD2
j_call: TRBJ2-7
v_call: TRBV5-1
clone_size: -
cdr3_aa: CASSLGAGRGEQYF
cdr3_nt: TGCGCCAGCAGCTTGGGGGCCGGGAGGGGCGAGCAGTACTTC

d_call: TRBD2
j_call: TRBJ2-5
v_call: TRBV4-1
clone_size: -
cdr3_aa: CASSHYGWLAGARGGWTQYF
cdr3_nt: TGCGCCAGCAGCCATTATGGGTGGCTAGCGGGGGCCCGGGGAGGGTGGACCCAGTACTTC